This T cell receptor (beta chain) stems from a study of T cells expressing NK-cell markers. CDR1 is MGHDK and CDR2 is SYGVNS in the germline V gene. The CDR3 sequence is 14 residues long. TCRdb re-called the 5' RACE reads and shows each CDR3 protein once, DNA omitted. Its table lists roughly 280,000 distinct CDR3 sequences. The chain joins TRBV25-1 to TRBJ2-3. Sequenced material: blood T cells: a sorted CD56 or NKG2C T cell subset, CD4+ or CD8+ T cells, or bulk PBMC T cells (not recorded which). The receptor was isolated from a man in his late teens or twenties in good health. CDR3 amino acids: CASSEYLGADTQYF.